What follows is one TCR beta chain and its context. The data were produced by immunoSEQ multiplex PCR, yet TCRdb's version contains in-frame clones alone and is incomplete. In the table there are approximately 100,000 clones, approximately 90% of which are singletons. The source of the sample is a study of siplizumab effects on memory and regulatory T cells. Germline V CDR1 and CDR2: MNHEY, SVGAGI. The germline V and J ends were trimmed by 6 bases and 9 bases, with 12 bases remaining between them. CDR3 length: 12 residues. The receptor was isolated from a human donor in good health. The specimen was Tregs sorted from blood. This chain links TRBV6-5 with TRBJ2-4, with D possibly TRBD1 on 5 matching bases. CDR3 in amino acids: CASRKPQGIQYF. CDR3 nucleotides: TGTGCCAGCAGGAAGCCTCAGGGCATTCAGTACTTC.